This T cell receptor beta chain is from a study of T cell repertoires in cytomegalovirus infection. Across the whole study: Well-studied HLA-B-restricted CMV epitopes were used in the study alongside recently identified HLA-C-restricted ones. Both a matching HLA type and CMV infection were indicated by public TCR beta signatures.

Via MiXCR, TCRdb re-called the reads, giving one row per CDR3 protein. The sample includes fewer than 130,000 distinct CDR3 sequences, roughly 39% of them seen just once. Germline CDR1 and CDR2: MNHEY and SMNVEV (reference sequence). The CDR3 loop spans 15 amino acids. V lost 5 bases and J 5 bases, leaving 18 bases between the germline ends. Study-wide results and caveats: Ex vivo responses were dominated by HLA-C-restricted CMV-specific TCR beta clonotypes. Identification of carriers of CMV plus the relevant HLA was performed using cumulative public TCR beta family frequency.

For this clonotype: What it binds is unknown.

The origin of this receptor is a human donor in good health (CMV status not recorded). Some clones in this sample may be carry-over from other donors' samples. Source: CD8+ T cells from cultured PBMCs, taken from culture after CMV antigen stimulation. This chain links TRBV27 with TRBJ1-1, with D uncertain. The CDR3 loop reads CASSDFRNSGTEAFF. In DNA, the CDR3 is TGTGCCAGCAGTGACTTTCGGAACAGTGGGACTGAAGCTTTCTTT.